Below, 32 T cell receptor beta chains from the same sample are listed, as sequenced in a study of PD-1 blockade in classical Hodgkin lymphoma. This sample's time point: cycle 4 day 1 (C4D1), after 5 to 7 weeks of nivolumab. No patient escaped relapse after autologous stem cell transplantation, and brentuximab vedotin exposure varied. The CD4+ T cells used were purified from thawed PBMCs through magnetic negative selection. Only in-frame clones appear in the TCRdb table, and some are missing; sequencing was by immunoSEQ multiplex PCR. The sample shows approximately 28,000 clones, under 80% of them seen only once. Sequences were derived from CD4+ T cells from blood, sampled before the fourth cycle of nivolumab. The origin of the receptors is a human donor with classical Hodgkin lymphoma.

CDR3 nucleotides: TGTGCCAGCAGCTCCCGACAGGGGGCTCCCTACGAGCAGTACTTC. This gives the protein CASSSRQGAPYEQYF. V gene TRBV7-2 combines with J gene TRBJ2-7, with 10 nucleotides matching TRBD1. The CDR3 has 15 residues. The V segment lost 4 bases and the J segment 2 bases; nucleotides outside the gene matches: 5. The germline gives CDR1 SGHTA, CDR2 FQGNSA.

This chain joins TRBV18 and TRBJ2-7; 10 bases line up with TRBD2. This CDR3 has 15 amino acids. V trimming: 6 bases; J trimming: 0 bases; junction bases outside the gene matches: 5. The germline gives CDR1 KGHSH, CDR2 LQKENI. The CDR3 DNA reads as TGTGCCAGCTCCCCTCTAGCGGGAGTCTCCTACGAGCAGTACTTC. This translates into CASSPLAGVSYEQYF.

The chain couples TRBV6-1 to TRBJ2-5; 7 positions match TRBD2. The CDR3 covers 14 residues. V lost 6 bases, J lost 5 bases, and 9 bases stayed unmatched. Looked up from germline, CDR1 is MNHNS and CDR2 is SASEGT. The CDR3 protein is CASRILAVRETQYF. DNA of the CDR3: TGTGCCAGCAGGATCCTAGCGGTTCGGGAGACCCAGTACTTC.

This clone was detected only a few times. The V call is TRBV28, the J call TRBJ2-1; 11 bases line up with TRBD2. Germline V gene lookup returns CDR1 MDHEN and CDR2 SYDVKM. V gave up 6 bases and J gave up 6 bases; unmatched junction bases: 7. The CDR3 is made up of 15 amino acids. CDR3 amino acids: CASSRPGTSGNEQFF. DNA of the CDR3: TGTGCCAGCAGCCGCCCCGGGACTAGCGGCAATGAGCAGTTCTTC.

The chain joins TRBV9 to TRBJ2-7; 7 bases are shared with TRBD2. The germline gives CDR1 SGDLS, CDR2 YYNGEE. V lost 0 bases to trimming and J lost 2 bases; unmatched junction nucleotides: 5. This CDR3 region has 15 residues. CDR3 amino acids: CASSVGLADTYEQYF. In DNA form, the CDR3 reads TGTGCCAGCAGCGTAGGACTAGCCGATACCTACGAGCAGTACTTC. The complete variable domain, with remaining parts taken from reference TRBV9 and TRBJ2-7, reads DSGVTQTPKHLITATGQRVTLRCSPRSGDLSVYWYQQSLDQGLQFLIQYYNGEERAKGNILERFSAQQFPDLHSELNLSSLELGDSALYFCASSVGLADTYEQYFGPGTRLTVT.

The CDR3 DNA follows: TGTGCCAGCAGCTCCCGCCGAGGAGCGGGAGGTACCGGGGAGCTGTTTTTT. Translating it yields CASSSRRGAGGTGELFF. V and J are TRBV11-2 and TRBJ2-2; TRBD2 aligns across 9 bases. CDR1 is SGHAT and CDR2 is FQNNGV in the germline V gene. This CDR3 has 17 amino acids. V dropped 4 bases and J dropped 5; count of bases not matched to a gene: 11.

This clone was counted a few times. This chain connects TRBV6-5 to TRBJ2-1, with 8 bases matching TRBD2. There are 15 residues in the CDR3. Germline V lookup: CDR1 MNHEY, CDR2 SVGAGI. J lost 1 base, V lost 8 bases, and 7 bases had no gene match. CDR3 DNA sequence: TGTGCCAGCCGCGGGGCGGGGGGTTCCTACAATGAGCAGTTCTTC. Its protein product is CASRGAGGSYNEQFF.

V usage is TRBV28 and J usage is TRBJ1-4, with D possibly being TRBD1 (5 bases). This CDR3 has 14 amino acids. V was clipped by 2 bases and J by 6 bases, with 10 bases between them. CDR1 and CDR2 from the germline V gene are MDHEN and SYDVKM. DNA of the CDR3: TGTGCCAGCAGTTTACAGACCAGGGATGAAAAACTGTTTTTT. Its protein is CASSLQTRDEKLFF. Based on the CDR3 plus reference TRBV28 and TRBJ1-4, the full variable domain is DVKVTQSSRYLVKRTGEKVFLECVQDMDHENMFWYRQDPGLGLRLIYFSYDVKMKEKGDIPEGYSVSREKKERFSLILESASTNQTSMYLCASSLQTRDEKLFFGSGTQLSVL.

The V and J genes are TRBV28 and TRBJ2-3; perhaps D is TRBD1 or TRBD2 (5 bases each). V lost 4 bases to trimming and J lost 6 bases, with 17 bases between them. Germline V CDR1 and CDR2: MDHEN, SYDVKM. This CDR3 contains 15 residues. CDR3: CASSSGRKVGDTQYF. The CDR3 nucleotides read TGTGCCAGCAGTTCGGGGCGGAAAGTCGGGGATACGCAGTATTTT. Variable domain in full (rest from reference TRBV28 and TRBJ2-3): DVKVTQSSRYLVKRTGEKVFLECVQDMDHENMFWYRQDPGLGLRLIYFSYDVKMKEKGDIPEGYSVSREKKERFSLILESASTNQTSMYLCASSSGRKVGDTQYFGPGTRLTVL.

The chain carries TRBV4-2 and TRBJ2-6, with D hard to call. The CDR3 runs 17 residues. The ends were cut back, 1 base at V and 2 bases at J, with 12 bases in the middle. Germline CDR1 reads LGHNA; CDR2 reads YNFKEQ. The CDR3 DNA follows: TGTGCCAGCAGCCAAGTCGCATCCACGCCTGGGGCCAACGTCCTGACTTTC. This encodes CASSQVASTPGANVLTF.

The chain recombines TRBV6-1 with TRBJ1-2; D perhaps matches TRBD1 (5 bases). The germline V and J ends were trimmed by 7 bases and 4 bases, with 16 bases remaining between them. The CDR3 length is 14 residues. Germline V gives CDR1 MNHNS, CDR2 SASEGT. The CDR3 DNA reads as TGTGCCAGCAATGAGGGGCTCCCTATCTATGGCTACACCTTC. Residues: CASNEGLPIYGYTF.

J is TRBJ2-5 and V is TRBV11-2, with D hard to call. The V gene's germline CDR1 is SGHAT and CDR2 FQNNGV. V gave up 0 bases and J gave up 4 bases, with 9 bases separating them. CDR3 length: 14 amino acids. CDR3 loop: CASSLDRVGETQYF. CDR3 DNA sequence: TGTGCCAGCAGCTTAGATCGGGTGGGAGAGACCCAGTACTTC.

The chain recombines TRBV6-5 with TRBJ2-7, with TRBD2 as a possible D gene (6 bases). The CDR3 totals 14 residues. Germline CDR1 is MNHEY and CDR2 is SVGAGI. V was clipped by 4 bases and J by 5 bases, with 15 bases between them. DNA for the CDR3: TGTGCCAGCAGTTTTTGGAGGGGATCCCACGAGCAGTACTTC. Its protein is CASSFWRGSHEQYF.

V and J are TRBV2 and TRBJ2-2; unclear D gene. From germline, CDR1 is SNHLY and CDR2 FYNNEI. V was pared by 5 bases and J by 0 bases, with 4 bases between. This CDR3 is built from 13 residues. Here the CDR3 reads CASSYTNTGELFF. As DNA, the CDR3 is TGTGCCAGCAGTTACACGAACACCGGGGAGCTGTTTTTT.

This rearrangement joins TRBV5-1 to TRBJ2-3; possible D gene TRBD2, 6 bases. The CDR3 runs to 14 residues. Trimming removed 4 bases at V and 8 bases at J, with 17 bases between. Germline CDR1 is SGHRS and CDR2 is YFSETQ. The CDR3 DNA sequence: TGCGCCAGCAGCGCTGGGACTCCACGGGGTACGCAGTATTTT. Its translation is CASSAGTPRGTQYF.

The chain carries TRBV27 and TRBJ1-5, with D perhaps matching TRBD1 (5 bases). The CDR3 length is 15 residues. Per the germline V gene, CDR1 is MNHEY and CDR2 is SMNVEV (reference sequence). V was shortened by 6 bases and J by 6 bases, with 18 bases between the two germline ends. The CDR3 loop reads CASSLYPGTGQPQHF. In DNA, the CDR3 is TGTGCCAGCAGCTTGTACCCCGGGACGGGTCAGCCCCAGCATTTT.

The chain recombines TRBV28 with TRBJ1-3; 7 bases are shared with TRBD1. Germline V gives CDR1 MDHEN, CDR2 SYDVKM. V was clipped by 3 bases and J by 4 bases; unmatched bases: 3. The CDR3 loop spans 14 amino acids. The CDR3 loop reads CASSLGQSGNTIYF. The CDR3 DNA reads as TGTGCCAGCAGTTTGGGACAGAGCGGAAACACCATATATTTT. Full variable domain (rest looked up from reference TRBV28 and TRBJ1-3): DVKVTQSSRYLVKRTGEKVFLECVQDMDHENMFWYRQDPGLGLRLIYFSYDVKMKEKGDIPEGYSVSREKKERFSLILESASTNQTSMYLCASSLGQSGNTIYFGEGSWLTVV.

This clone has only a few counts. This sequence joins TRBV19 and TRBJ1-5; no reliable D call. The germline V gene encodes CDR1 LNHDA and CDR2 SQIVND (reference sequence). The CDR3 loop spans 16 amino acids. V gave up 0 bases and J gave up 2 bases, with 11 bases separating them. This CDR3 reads CASSIDQWAGNQPQHF. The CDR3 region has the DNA TGTGCCAGTAGTATAGATCAATGGGCGGGCAATCAGCCCCAGCATTTT.

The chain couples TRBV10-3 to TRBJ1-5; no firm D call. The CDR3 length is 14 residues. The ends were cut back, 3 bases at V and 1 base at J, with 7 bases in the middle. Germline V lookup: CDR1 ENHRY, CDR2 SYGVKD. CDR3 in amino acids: CAISDGVSNQPQHF. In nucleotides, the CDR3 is TGTGCCATCAGTGATGGCGTAAGCAATCAGCCCCAGCATTTT.

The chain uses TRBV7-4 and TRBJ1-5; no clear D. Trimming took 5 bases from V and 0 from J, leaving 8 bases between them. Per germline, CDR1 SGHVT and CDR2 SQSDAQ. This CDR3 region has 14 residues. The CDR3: CASSPRISNQPQHF. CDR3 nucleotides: TGTGCCAGCAGCCCCCGTATTAGCAATCAGCCCCAGCATTTT.

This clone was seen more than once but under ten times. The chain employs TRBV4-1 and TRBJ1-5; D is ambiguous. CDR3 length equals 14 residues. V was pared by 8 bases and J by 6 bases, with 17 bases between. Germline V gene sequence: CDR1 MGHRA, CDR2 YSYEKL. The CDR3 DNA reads TGCGCCAGCGGCTCGGCGGGGAAGCGTCAGCCCCAGCATTTT. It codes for CASGSAGKRQPQHF.

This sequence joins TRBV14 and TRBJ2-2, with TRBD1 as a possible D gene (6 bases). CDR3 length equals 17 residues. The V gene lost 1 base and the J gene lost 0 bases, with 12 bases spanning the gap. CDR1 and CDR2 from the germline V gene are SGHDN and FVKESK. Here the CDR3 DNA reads TGTGCCAGCAGCCAAGCCCAGGGGTGGGCGAACACCGGGGAGCTGTTTTTT. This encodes CASSQAQGWANTGELFF.

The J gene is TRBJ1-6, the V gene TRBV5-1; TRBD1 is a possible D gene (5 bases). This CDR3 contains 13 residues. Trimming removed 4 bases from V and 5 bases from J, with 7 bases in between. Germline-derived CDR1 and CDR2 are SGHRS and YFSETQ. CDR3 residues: CASSGDDNSPLHF. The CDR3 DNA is TGCGCCAGCAGCGGGGACGATAATTCACCCCTCCACTTT.

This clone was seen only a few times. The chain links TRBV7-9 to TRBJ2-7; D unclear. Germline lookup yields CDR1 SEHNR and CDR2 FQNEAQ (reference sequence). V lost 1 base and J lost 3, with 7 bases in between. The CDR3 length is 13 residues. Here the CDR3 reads CASSLDDDYEQYF. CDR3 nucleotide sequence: TGTGCCAGCAGCTTAGACGATGACTACGAGCAGTACTTC.

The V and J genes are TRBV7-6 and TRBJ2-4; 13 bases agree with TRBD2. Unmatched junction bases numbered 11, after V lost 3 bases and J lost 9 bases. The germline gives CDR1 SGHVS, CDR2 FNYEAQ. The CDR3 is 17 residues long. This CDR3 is CASSLTPTSGRLGIQYF. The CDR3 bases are TGTGCCAGCAGCTTGACCCCGACTAGCGGGAGGTTGGGCATTCAGTACTTC.

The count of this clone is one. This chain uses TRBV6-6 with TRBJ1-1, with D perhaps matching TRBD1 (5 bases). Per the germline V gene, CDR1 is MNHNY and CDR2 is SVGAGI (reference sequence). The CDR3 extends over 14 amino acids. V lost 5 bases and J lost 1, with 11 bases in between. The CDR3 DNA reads TGTGCCAGCAGTGCCCAGGGTTGGAACACTGAAGCTTTCTTT. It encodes CASSAQGWNTEAFF.

CDR3 region: CASSFGTSGSKYEQYF. As DNA, the CDR3 is TGTGCCAGCAGTTTCGGGACTAGCGGGAGTAAATACGAGCAGTACTTC. The rearrangement joins TRBV7-2 to TRBJ2-7, with 14 bases lining up with TRBD2. This CDR3 is built from 16 residues. After removal of 6 bases from V and 4 bases from J, the junction contained 8 bases not matched to a gene. Looked up from germline, CDR1 is SGHTA and CDR2 is FQGNSA.

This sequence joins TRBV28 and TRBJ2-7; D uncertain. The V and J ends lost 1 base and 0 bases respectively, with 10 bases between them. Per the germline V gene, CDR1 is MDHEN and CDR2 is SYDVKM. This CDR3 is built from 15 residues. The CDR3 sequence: CASSLLSAGSYEQYF. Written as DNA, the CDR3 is TGTGCCAGCAGTTTATTGAGCGCCGGCTCCTACGAGCAGTACTTC.

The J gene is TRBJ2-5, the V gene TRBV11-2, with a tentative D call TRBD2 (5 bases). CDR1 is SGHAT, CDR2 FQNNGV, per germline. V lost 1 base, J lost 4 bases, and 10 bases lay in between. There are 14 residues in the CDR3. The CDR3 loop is CASSLVPGRETQYF. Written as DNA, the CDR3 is TGTGCCAGCAGCTTAGTTCCGGGGAGAGAGACCCAGTACTTC.

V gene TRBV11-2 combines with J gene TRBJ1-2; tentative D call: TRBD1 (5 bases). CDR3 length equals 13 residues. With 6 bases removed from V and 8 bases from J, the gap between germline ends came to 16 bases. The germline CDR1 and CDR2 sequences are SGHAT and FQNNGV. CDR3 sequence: CASRVTGAEGYTF. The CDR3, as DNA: TGTGCCAGCAGGGTTACAGGTGCAGAGGGCTACACCTTC.

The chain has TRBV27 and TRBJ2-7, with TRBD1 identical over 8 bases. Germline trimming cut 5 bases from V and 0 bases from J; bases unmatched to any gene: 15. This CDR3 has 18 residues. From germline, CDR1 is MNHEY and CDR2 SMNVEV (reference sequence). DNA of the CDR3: TGTGCCAGCAGTCCACCCGGGTGGGGGACAGGCCCCTCCTACGAGCAGTACTTC. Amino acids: CASSPPGWGTGPSYEQYF.

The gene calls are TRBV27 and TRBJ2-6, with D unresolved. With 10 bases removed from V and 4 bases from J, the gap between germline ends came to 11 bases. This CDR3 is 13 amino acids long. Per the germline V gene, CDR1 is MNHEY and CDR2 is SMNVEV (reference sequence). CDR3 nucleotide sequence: TGTGCCACCGGCCGTAGCGGGGCCAACGTCCTGACTTTC. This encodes CATGRSGANVLTF.